This entry lists 26 T cell receptor beta chains sequenced from one sample in a study of beta chain features in type 1 diabetes. Findings and caveats of the study: Shortening of TCRB CDR3s, moderate but significant, appeared in all four CD4+ subsets of Type 1 diabetes patients.

The sequenced template was cDNA made from the entire isolated RNA. Clones were read by immunoSEQ multiplex PCR, and TCRdb kept only the in-frame ones, dropping some. The repertoire holds over 200,000 clones, roughly 10% seen once, with approximately 0.017% in the top ten. Which antigens these TCRs recognize remains unknown. Sequencing was carried out using naive CD4+ T cells from blood. The source of these receptors is a man aged 25 to 40 with type 1 diabetes.

This chain connects TRBV27 to TRBJ2-7; D is undetermined. The CDR3 totals 14 residues. Germline V gene sequence: CDR1 MNHEY, CDR2 SMNVEV (reference sequence). Trimming pared 3 bases from V and 0 bases from J, leaving 9 bases between. The CDR3 DNA reads TGTGCCAGCAGTTTGAACCGACACTCCTACGAGCAGTACTTC. Its translation is CASSLNRHSYEQYF.

V gene TRBV28 combines with J gene TRBJ2-5; 9 nucleotides line up with TRBD1. The CDR3 extends over 15 amino acids. Germline V gives CDR1 MDHEN, CDR2 SYDVKM. J was trimmed by 5 bases and V by 7 bases; bases with no gene match: 11. The CDR3 DNA follows: TGTGCCAGCATTCCCAACAGGGGGCGCAGGGAGACCCAGTACTTC. Translated, it gives CASIPNRGRRETQYF.

This clone turned up a few times. V usage is TRBV7-2 and J usage is TRBJ2-3, with TRBD2 identical over 7 bases. Trimming took 5 bases from V and 4 from J; bases not matched to a gene: 12. The CDR3 sequence is 16 residues long. Per the germline V gene, CDR1 is SGHTA and CDR2 is FQGNSA. The DNA for the CDR3 is TGTGCCAGCAGCCTGTTCGGGCTGGGGAGGGCAGATACGCAGTATTTT. Translated, it gives CASSLFGLGRADTQYF.

This sequence joins TRBV7-2 and TRBJ1-2; D is possibly TRBD1 (6 bases). Germline V gene lookup returns CDR1 SGHTA and CDR2 FQGNSA. This CDR3 is built from 15 residues. The V end lost 5 bases, the J end lost 4 bases, and 17 bases lay between the germline ends. CDR3 amino acids: CASSPRWGQSYGYTF. CDR3 nucleotide sequence: TGTGCCAGCAGCCCCCGATGGGGGCAGAGCTATGGCTACACCTTC.

V and J are TRBV5-1 and TRBJ1-1; D ambiguous. Germline V gene data show CDR1 as SGHRS and CDR2 as YFSETQ. The CDR3 extends over 13 amino acids. V shed 4 bases and J shed 1 base, with 8 bases lying between them. This CDR3 reads CASSEGTNTEAFF. CDR3 in DNA: TGCGCCAGCAGCGAGGGAACGAACACTGAAGCTTTCTTT. Full variable domain (remainder filled in from reference TRBV5-1 and TRBJ1-1): KAGVTQTPRYLIKTRGQQVTLSCSPISGHRSVSWYQQTPGQGLQFLFEYFSETQRNKGNFPGRFSGRQFSNSRSEMNVSTLELGDSALYLCASSEGTNTEAFFGQGTRLTVV.

The CDR3 bases are TGTGCCAGCAGTGATGAGACAGTGAACACTGAAGCTTTCTTT. Its protein product is CASSDETVNTEAFF. The rearrangement joins TRBV25-1 to TRBJ1-1, with D tentatively TRBD1 (5 bases). The germline V gene has CDR1 MGHDK and CDR2 SYGVNS. The CDR3 spans 14 residues. Between the trimmed V and J ends, which lost 3 bases and 0 bases, there was a span of 8 bases.

The chain has TRBV7-9 and TRBJ2-3; possible D gene TRBD2, 6 bases. The CDR3 spans 19 residues. The germline V and J ends were trimmed by 3 bases and 0 bases, with 22 bases remaining between them. CDR1 and CDR2 (germline): SEHNR, FQNEAQ (reference sequence). CDR3: CASSFGVWVDYSSTDTQYF. The DNA for the CDR3 is TGTGCCAGCAGCTTCGGTGTTTGGGTGGACTACTCCAGCACAGATACGCAGTATTTT.

This clone was found a few times. The chain recombines TRBV7-2 with TRBJ1-1; no clear D gene. V was clipped by 4 bases and J by 4 bases, with 10 bases between them. Germline V CDR1 and CDR2: SGHTA, FQGNSA. This CDR3 region has 13 residues. The chain's CDR3 is CASSSTWSTEAFF. The DNA of the CDR3 is TGTGCCAGCAGCTCTACATGGAGCACTGAAGCTTTCTTT. The full variable domain, rest sourced from reference TRBV7-2 and TRBJ1-1, is GAGVSQSPSNKVTEKGKDVELRCDPISGHTALYWYRQSLGQGLEFLIYFQGNSAPDKSGLPSDRFSAERTGGSVSTLTIQRTQQEDSAVYLCASSSTWSTEAFFGQGTRLTVV.

With regard to this clone: Relative to the germline gene, one junction end is altered; a read error may explain this. The CDR3 loop is CASSPRTGANVLTF. CDR3 DNA sequence: TGTGCCAGCTCACCTCGGACAGGGGCGAACGTCCTGACTTTC. V usage is TRBV18 and J usage is TRBJ2-6, with 9 positions matching TRBD1. This CDR3 has 14 amino acids. From germline, CDR1 is KGHSH and CDR2 LQKENI. The entire variable domain, with the rest obtained from reference TRBV18 and TRBJ2-6, is as follows: NAGVMQNPRHLVRRRGQEARLRCSPMKGHSHVYWYRQLPEEGLKFMVYLQKENIIDESGMPKERFSAEFPKEGPSILRIQQVVRGDSAAYFCASSPRTGANVLTFGAGSRLTVL.

This clone appeared a few times. The gene calls are TRBV30 and TRBJ2-3; 7 bases are shared with TRBD2. Per the germline V gene, CDR1 is GTSNPN and CDR2 is SVGIG (reference sequence). V gave up 8 bases and J gave up 1 base; unmatched junction bases: 9. This CDR3 has 14 amino acids. In DNA form, the CDR3 reads TGTGCCCGGGACTCCCGGGGGGGCACAGATACGCAGTATTTT. Its translation: CARDSRGGTDTQYF. Using reference TRBV30 and TRBJ2-3 for the parts outside the CDR3, the full variable domain is SQTIHQWPATLVQPVGSPLSLECTVEGTSNPNLYWYRQAAGRGLQLLFYSVGIGQISSEVPQNLSASRPQDRQFILSSKKLLLSDSGFYLCARDSRGGTDTQYFGPGTRLTVL.

The gene calls are TRBV19 and TRBJ2-4; tentative D call: TRBD2 (5 bases). Germline lookup yields CDR1 LNHDA and CDR2 SQIVND (reference sequence). V was pared by 10 bases and J by 1 base, with 14 bases between. The CDR3 extends over 14 amino acids. The CDR3 region is CATSHGEAKNIQYF. CDR3 nucleotides: TGTGCCACCAGTCATGGGGAGGCCAAAAACATTCAGTACTTC.

The J gene is TRBJ2-4, the V gene TRBV30, with 8 bases that match TRBD1. Germline CDR1 reads GTSNPN; CDR2 reads SVGIG (reference sequence). This CDR3 contains 20 residues. V lost 2 bases to trimming and J lost 0 bases; unmatched junction nucleotides: 18. The CDR3 DNA is TGTGCCTGGAGTCCTTCACCGGGACAGGTGATCTCTCTAGCCAAAAACATTCAGTACTTC. Residues: CAWSPSPGQVISLAKNIQYF.

V usage is TRBV5-1 and J usage is TRBJ1-1, with TRBD1 identical over 8 bases. Germline V gene lookup returns CDR1 SGHRS and CDR2 YFSETQ. The length of the CDR3 is 14 residues. Unmatched junction bases numbered 7, after V lost 0 bases and J lost 9 bases. CDR3 bases: TGCGCCAGCAGCTTGGAGGGGACAGGTGAACAAGCTTTCTTT. Its translation: CASSLEGTGEQAFF.

The J gene is TRBJ2-7, the V gene TRBV19; 8 bases fit TRBD2. The CDR3 runs 15 residues. The trim removed 5 bases at V and 5 bases at J, leaving 11 bases unmatched. Germline V CDR1 and CDR2: LNHDA, SQIVND (reference sequence). The CDR3 loop is CASSSRVSGTHEQYF. The CDR3 nucleotides read TGTGCCAGTAGTTCCCGGGTTAGCGGGACCCACGAGCAGTACTTC.

This clone has just a few counts. This chain joins TRBV18 and TRBJ2-2, with D perhaps TRBD1 (6 bases). Trimming removed 6 bases at V and 0 bases at J, with 8 bases between. There are 14 residues in the CDR3. Germline-derived CDR1 and CDR2 are KGHSH and LQKENI. CDR3 amino acids: CASSAGANTGELFF. The CDR3 DNA sequence: TGTGCCAGCTCTGCAGGGGCGAACACCGGGGAGCTGTTTTTT. Full variable domain (missing parts from reference TRBV18 and TRBJ2-2): NAGVMQNPRHLVRRRGQEARLRCSPMKGHSHVYWYRQLPEEGLKFMVYLQKENIIDESGMPKERFSAEFPKEGPSILRIQQVVRGDSAAYFCASSAGANTGELFFGEGSRLTVL.

The gene calls are TRBV5-1 and TRBJ2-2, with 7 bases lining up with TRBD1. V dropped 2 bases and J dropped 5; count of bases not matched to a gene: 6. The germline V gene has CDR1 SGHRS and CDR2 YFSETQ. The CDR3 contains 15 residues. The CDR3 DNA reads as TGCGCCAGCAGCTTCCCGACAGGGTTGACCGGGGAGCTGTTTTTT. Its protein is CASSFPTGLTGELFF.

This clone showed up just a few times. The same CDR3 arises from other DNA sequences in this sample as well. The J gene is TRBJ2-7, the V gene TRBV9; the match to TRBD2 covers 7 bases. Looked up from germline, CDR1 is SGDLS and CDR2 is YYNGEE. CDR3 size: 14 residues. V lost 0 bases to trimming and J lost 2 bases; unmatched junction nucleotides: 2. The CDR3 region is CASSVGRGAYEQYF. CDR3 nucleotides: TGTGCCAGCAGCGTAGGTCGGGGGGCCTACGAGCAGTACTTC.

This sequence joins TRBV5-1 and TRBJ2-1; TRBD2 is a possible D gene (5 bases). This CDR3 is built from 16 residues. Germline CDR1 is SGHRS and CDR2 is YFSETQ. With 4 bases removed from V and 8 bases from J, the gap between germline ends came to 22 bases. The CDR3 protein is CASSGGVLGSTHEQFF. As DNA, the CDR3 is TGCGCCAGCAGCGGTGGGGTCTTGGGGAGTACGCATGAGCAGTTCTTC.

In its sample, this clone was seen a few times. V and J are TRBV7-9 and TRBJ1-6; unclear D gene. Trimming left V 5 bases short and J 7 bases short, with 3 bases between. CDR1 and CDR2 from the germline V gene are SEHNR and FQNEAQ (reference sequence). This CDR3 region has 11 residues. The CDR3 DNA sequence: TGTGCCAGCAGCCTAAATTCACCCCTCCACTTT. Translating it yields CASSLNSPLHF.

The chain has TRBV2 and TRBJ2-4, with D possibly being TRBD2 (5 bases). Germline CDR1 and CDR2: SNHLY and FYNNEI. The CDR3 length is 14 residues. V was clipped by 8 bases and J by 3 bases, with 14 bases between them. Written as DNA, the CDR3 is TGTGCCAGCTCCGGGGTTGTTGTCAAAAACATTCAGTACTTC. Protein product: CASSGVVVKNIQYF.

This clone occurred a few times. The gene calls are TRBV2 and TRBJ2-3, with D possibly matching TRBD2 (6 bases). Germline CDR1 reads SNHLY; CDR2 reads FYNNEI. CDR3 size: 14 residues. Between the trimmed V and J ends, which lost 7 bases and 0 bases, there was a span of 11 bases. In DNA form, the CDR3 reads TGTGCCAGCAAGGAGGGAACTAGCACAGATACGCAGTATTTT. It specifies CASKEGTSTDTQYF.

V gene TRBV13 combines with J gene TRBJ2-3; D remains ambiguous. Germline CDR1 and CDR2: PRHDT and FYEKMQ (reference sequence). The CDR3 is 14 amino acids. The V gene lost 5 bases and the J gene lost 0 bases, with 9 bases spanning the gap. The CDR3 region has the DNA TGTGCCAGCAGCAGGCCGACTAGCACAGATACGCAGTATTTT. Amino acid sequence: CASSRPTSTDTQYF.

The J gene is TRBJ2-3, the V gene TRBV19, with D perhaps TRBD2 (6 bases). Trimming pared 3 bases from V and 0 bases from J, leaving 10 bases between. Per the germline V gene, CDR1 is LNHDA and CDR2 is SQIVND (reference sequence). This CDR3 is built from 15 residues. The CDR3 region has the DNA TGTGCCAGTAGTATTGGGACTTCAAGCACAGATACGCAGTATTTT. Translation: CASSIGTSSTDTQYF.

There are a few counts of this clone. This chain connects TRBV4-1 to TRBJ1-4; a possible D gene is TRBD1 (6 bases). CDR3 length: 13 amino acids. V dropped 4 bases and J dropped 7 bases, with 10 bases sitting between them. CDR1 is MGHRA and CDR2 is YSYEKL in the germline V gene. CDR3 sequence: CASSLGQFEKLFF. Written as DNA, the CDR3 is TGCGCCAGCAGCCTTGGACAGTTTGAAAAACTGTTTTTT.

This clone has just a few counts. J is TRBJ1-2 and V is TRBV11-2; TRBD1 aligns across 7 bases. The junction had 8 bases not matched to a gene; V was cut back by 5 bases and J by 2 bases. CDR1 is SGHAT and CDR2 is FQNNGV in the germline V gene. This CDR3 has 15 amino acids. The CDR3 sequence: CASSPRTGSNYGYTF. In nucleotides, the CDR3 is TGTGCCAGCAGCCCTCGGACAGGCTCCAACTATGGCTACACCTTC.

V usage is TRBV9 and J usage is TRBJ1-4, with TRBD1 identical over 8 bases. V was pared by 4 bases and J by 8 bases, with 7 bases of the junction left unmatched. CDR1 SGDLS and CDR2 YYNGEE come from the germline V gene. This CDR3 is 14 amino acids long. CDR3 loop: CASSKGQAGEKLFF. The CDR3 DNA reads TGTGCCAGCAGCAAGGGACAGGCCGGCGAAAAACTGTTTTTT.